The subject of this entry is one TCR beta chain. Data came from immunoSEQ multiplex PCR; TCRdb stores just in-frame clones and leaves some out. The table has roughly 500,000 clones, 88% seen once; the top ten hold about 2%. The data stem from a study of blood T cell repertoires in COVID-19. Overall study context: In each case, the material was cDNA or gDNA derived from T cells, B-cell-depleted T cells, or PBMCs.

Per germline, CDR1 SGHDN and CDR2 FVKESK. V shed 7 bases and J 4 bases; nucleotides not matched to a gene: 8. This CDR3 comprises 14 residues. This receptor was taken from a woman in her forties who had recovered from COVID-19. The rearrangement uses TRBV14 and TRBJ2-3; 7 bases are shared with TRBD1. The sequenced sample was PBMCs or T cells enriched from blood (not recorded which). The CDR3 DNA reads TGTGCCAGCACCCCAAGACAGGGTGCAGATACGCAGTATTTT. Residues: CASTPRQGADTQYF.